Listed below are T cell receptor beta chains from one sample, sequenced in a study of cytomegalovirus exposure and HLA in healthy donors. The assay was immunoSEQ multiplex PCR, and TCRdb's table has in-frame clones only and misses some. The sample holds 150,000 to 180,000 clones, over 70% seen once. The sequenced sample consisted of PBMCs. The receptors come from a man aged 25-40 years in good health and CMV-seropositive. The CDR3 runs from the conserved cysteine through the conserved F or W. The D gene is left open where the match is weak. Only some rows state a clone size, as once, few, many or a class for expanded clones.

>.|TRBV2|TRBJ2-1|TRBD1
CASSGTGVFDEQFF
TGTGCCAGCAGCGGGACAGGGGTTTTTGATGAGCAGTTCTTC
>.|TRBV9|TRBJ2-1|.
CASSVQGHAPGSEQFF
TGTGCCAGCAGCGTGCAGGGTCACGCTCCGGGTAGTGAGCAGTTCTTC
>.|TRBV9|TRBJ2-2|TRBD1
CASSVAISGTDYTGELFF
TGTGCCAGCAGCGTAGCTATCTCGGGGACAGACTACACCGGGGAGCTGTTTTTT
>.|TRBV6-1|TRBJ2-7|TRBD2
CASSRLASNEQYF
TGTGCCAGCAGCCGACTAGCATCCAACGAGCAGTACTTC
>.|TRBV5-1|TRBJ2-5|TRBD1
CASRGTGGASETQYF
TGCGCCAGCAGGGGGACAGGGGGCGCGTCAGAGACCCAGTACTTC
>.|TRBV4-2|TRBJ2-1|TRBD1
CASGRQGFNNEQFF
TGTGCCAGCGGCAGACAGGGATTCAACAATGAGCAGTTCTTC
>few|TRBV11-2|TRBJ1-2|.
CASSLDFGGNYGYTF
TGTGCCAGCAGCTTAGATTTCGGGGGGAACTATGGCTACACCTTC
>.|TRBV7-6|TRBJ1-5|.
CASSLARNQPQHF
TGTGCCAGCAGCTTAGCCCGGAATCAGCCCCAGCATTTT
>.|TRBV19|TRBJ1-1|.
CASSTPPEGNTEAFF
TGTGCCAGTAGTACCCCCCCTGAGGGGAACACTGAAGCTTTCTTT
>.|TRBV30|TRBJ1-1|.
CAWSVSQGYDFF
TGTGCCTGGAGTGTCAGTCAGGGGTATGATTTCTTT
>.|TRBV5-1|TRBJ2-5|.
CASSLEPSVQETQYF
TGCGCCAGCAGCTTGGAGCCTAGCGTGCAAGAGACCCAGTACTTC
>.|TRBV7-9|TRBJ2-7|TRBD2
CASSLEGLGGYEQYF
TGTGCCAGCAGCTTAGAGGGTCTGGGGGGGTACGAGCAGTACTTC
>.|TRBV2|TRBJ2-4|.
CASSEGVLAKNIQYF
TGTGCCAGCAGTGAAGGAGTTCTAGCCAAAAACATTCAGTACTTC
>.|TRBV7-2|TRBJ1-2|.
CASSPVGQGYGYTF
TGTGCCAGCAGCCCGGTGGGGCAGGGCTATGGCTACACCTTC
>.|TRBV7-9|TRBJ1-1|.
CASSLATAEAFF
TGTGCCAGCAGCTTAGCTACAGCTGAAGCTTTCTTT
>few|TRBV14|TRBJ1-1|.
CASSLNSGAEAFF
TGTGCCAGCAGCCTAAATAGTGGTGCTGAAGCTTTCTTT
>.|TRBV5-4|TRBJ2-1|TRBD2
CASSPSGNSYNEQFF
TGTGCCAGCAGCCCTAGCGGGAACTCCTACAATGAGCAGTTCTTC
>.|TRBV11-3|TRBJ2-2|TRBD1
CASSLGDSTGELFF
TGTGCCAGCAGCTTAGGGGACAGCACCGGGGAGCTGTTTTTT
>.|TRBV28|TRBJ1-2|.
CASTQGAGRVYGYTF
TGTGCCAGCACCCAAGGGGCAGGGAGGGTCTATGGCTACACCTTC
>.|TRBV29-1|TRBJ2-7|.
CSVVKTGRLYEQYF
TGCAGCGTTGTCAAGACAGGGAGGCTATACGAGCAGTACTTC
>few|TRBV30|TRBJ1-6|.
CAWSPDRRNSPLHF
TGTGCCTGGAGTCCTGACAGGCGAAATTCACCCCTCCACTTT
>.|TRBV25-1|TRBJ2-7|.
CASSHNSYEQYF
TGTGCCAGCAGCCACAACTCCTACGAGCAGTACTTC
>.|TRBV28|TRBJ2-5|TRBD2
CASSLGGLGGRAETQYF
TGTGCCAGCAGTTTAGGGGGGTTGGGCGGGAGGGCAGAGACCCAGTACTTC
>.|TRBV4-2|TRBJ2-4|TRBD2
CASTETRLAGGRGAKNIQYF
TGTGCCAGCACCGAAACCAGACTAGCGGGAGGGCGAGGGGCCAAAAACATTCAGTACTTC
>.|TRBV6-5|TRBJ1-5|TRBD1
CASATGYRGQPQHF
TGTGCCAGCGCGACAGGGTATAGGGGTCAGCCCCAGCATTTT
>once|TRBV7-2|TRBJ2-1|TRBD1
CASSVAGGSYNEQFF
TGTGCCAGCAGCGTTGCAGGGGGCTCCTACAATGAGCAGTTCTTC
>.|TRBV27|TRBJ1-5|TRBD1
CASSPLQRGWTGQNQPQHF
TGTGCCAGCAGTCCGCTCCAAAGGGGGTGGACAGGCCAGAATCAGCCCCAGCATTTT
>.|TRBV10-2|TRBJ2-6|.
CASSPQRAGANVLTF
TGCGCCAGCAGCCCGCAGCGAGCTGGGGCCAACGTCCTGACTTTC
>few|TRBV7-9|TRBJ1-2|.
CSSSLDKSKGNYGYTF
TGTTCCAGCAGCTTGGACAAGAGCAAGGGTAACTATGGCTACACCTTC
>.|TRBV7-3|TRBJ2-4|TRBD1
CASSSGTGAAKNIQYF
TGTGCCAGCAGCTCCGGGACAGGGGCCGCCAAAAACATTCAGTACTTC
>.|TRBV7-9|TRBJ2-2|.
CADSEDSYTGELFF
TGTGCCGACTCCGAAGACAGTTACACCGGGGAGCTGTTTTTT
>.|TRBV7-2|TRBJ2-7|TRBD2
CASSMTSGSSYEQYF
TGTGCCAGCAGCATGACTAGCGGGAGCTCCTACGAGCAGTACTTC
>once|TRBV18|TRBJ2-5|TRBD2
CASSPAGEPGETQYF
TGTGCCAGCTCACCAGCGGGAGAACCTGGCGAGACCCAGTACTTC
>.|TRBV10-1|TRBJ2-3|.
CASSVLCWDNSTDTQYF
TGCGCCAGCAGTGTCCTTTGTTGGGACAATAGCACAGATACGCAGTATTTT
>.|TRBV27|TRBJ2-7|.
CASSLSLSYEQYF
TGTGCCAGCAGTTTATCTCTGTCCTACGAGCAGTACTTC
>.|TRBV11-2|TRBJ2-5|TRBD2
CASSLVAGSVVTQYF
TGTGCCAGCAGCTTAGTAGCGGGATCCGTAGTGACCCAGTACTTC
>once|TRBV4-2|TRBJ1-1|.
CASSQDVGARTEAFF
TGTGCCAGCAGCCAAGATGTTGGGGCGAGGACTGAAGCTTTCTTT
>.|TRBV2|TRBJ2-3|.
CASSQSSPDTQYF
TGTGCCAGCAGTCAGTCTTCTCCAGATACGCAGTATTTT
>.|TRBV4-1|TRBJ2-2|TRBD2
CASSQEQASGSGELFF
TGCGCCAGCAGCCAAGAACAGGCTAGCGGGAGCGGGGAGCTGTTTTTT
>.|TRBV5-1|TRBJ1-6|.
CASSPGAGDSPLHF
TGCGCCAGCAGCCCGGGCGCGGGGGATTCACCCCTCCACTTT
>few|TRBV18|TRBJ1-2|.
CASSDRQSGYTF
TGTGCCAGCTCCGACAGACAAAGCGGCTACACCTTC